The sequence of this T cell receptor (beta chain) was determined in a study of blood T cell repertoires in COVID-19. Study overall: Sample material is recorded as cDNA or gDNA derived from T cells, B-cell-depleted T cells, or PBMCs.

The CDR3 has 16 residues. Germline CDR1 LGHNA, CDR2 YNFKEQ. The V end was cut by 4 bases, the J end by 2 bases, with 17 bases between. Methods used by the authors: Using reference gene primer amplification, nucleated cell counts were estimated. Assay: immunoSEQ multiplex PCR; the TCRdb copy retains only in-frame clones and omits some. V and J calls and clone size are copied from that table; D and trimming were computed from the DNA. The profile shows fewer than 150,000 clones, 60% to 85% of them singletons. The chain has TRBV4-2 and TRBJ1-2, with D maybe TRBD1 (5 bases). The source is a man aged 65-85 years with acute or convalescent COVID-19. Sample: peripheral blood. The CDR3 region is CASSPEGREGNYGYTF. The CDR3 DNA is TGTGCCAGCAGCCCCGAAGGCCGGGAGGGGAACTATGGCTACACCTTC.